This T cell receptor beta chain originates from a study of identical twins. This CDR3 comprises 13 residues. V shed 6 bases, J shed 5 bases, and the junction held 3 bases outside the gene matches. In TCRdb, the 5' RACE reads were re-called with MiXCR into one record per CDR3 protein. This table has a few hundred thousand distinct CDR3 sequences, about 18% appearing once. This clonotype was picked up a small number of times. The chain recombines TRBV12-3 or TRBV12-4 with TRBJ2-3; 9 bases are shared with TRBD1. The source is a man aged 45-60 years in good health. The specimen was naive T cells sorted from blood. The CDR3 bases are TGTGCCAGCAGATCGACAGGGGGAGATACGCAGTATTTT. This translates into CASRSTGGDTQYF.